Here is one T cell receptor (beta chain) with its context. Its antigen is unknown. Trimming took off 4 bases at V and 4 bases at J, with 14 bases between the two ends. This CDR3 contains 14 residues. Looked up from germline, CDR1 is SGHTA and CDR2 is FQGTGA. This record comes from a study of PD-1 blockade in classical Hodgkin lymphoma. The assay was immunoSEQ multiplex PCR, and TCRdb's table has in-frame clones only and misses some. The sample comprises 50,000 to 65,000 clones, 70% to 90% of which are singletons, and about 8.1% rests with the top ten. General observations from the study: CD4+ TCR diversity climbed significantly by C4D1, unlike CD8+ TCR diversity. Healthy donors were reported to have higher baseline TCR diversity than newly diagnosed patients.

Time point indicated: cycle 4 day 1 (C4D1), after less than seven weeks of nivolumab. Every patient experienced relapse after autologous stem cell transplantation, and brentuximab vedotin exposure varied. The material was peripheral blood mononuclear cells (PBMCs), obtained before the fourth cycle of nivolumab. V usage is TRBV7-3 and J usage is TRBJ2-7; D assignment may be TRBD1 or TRBD2 (5 bases each). The sequence derives from a human donor with classical Hodgkin lymphoma. CDR3 sequence reads: CASSSLSGPYEQYF. CDR3 DNA: TGTGCCAGCAGCTCCCTCTCGGGGCCGTACGAGCAGTACTTC.